The 10 T cell receptor beta chains reported below all come from one sample, sequenced in a study of blood T cell repertoires in COVID-19. Repertoires were generated with immunoSEQ multiplex PCR, while TCRdb's copy carries only in-frame clones and drops some. This sample has approximately 180,000 clones; 70% to 85% occur once, and the top ten carry roughly 17%. Sequenced sample: PBMCs or T cells enriched from blood (not recorded which). The receptors here all came from a woman in her 50s who had recovered from COVID-19.

The rearrangement links TRBV6-6 to TRBJ2-7; 11 bases match TRBD2. Germline CDR1 reads MNHNY; CDR2 reads SVGAGI (reference sequence). V was clipped by 2 bases and J by 4 bases; unmatched bases: 4. The CDR3 length is 15 residues. In nucleotides, the CDR3 is TGTGCCAGCAGTTACGCGACTAGCGGGGCTTACGAGCAGTACTTC. Its protein product is CASSYATSGAYEQYF.

This clone occurred once. J is TRBJ1-4 and V is TRBV9; TRBD1 matches at 7 bases. V lost 3 bases, J lost 8 bases, and 7 bases stayed unmatched. Germline CDR1 reads SGDLS; CDR2 reads YYNGEE. The CDR3 spans 14 residues. CDR3 bases: TGTGCCAGCAGCGGGACAGGAGGGAGGGAAAAACTGTTTTTT. Protein product: CASSGTGGREKLFF.

This chain uses TRBV7-2 with TRBJ1-1; TRBD1 aligns across 7 bases. Germline loops: CDR1 SGHTA, CDR2 FQGNSA. The V gene end was trimmed by 0 bases and the J gene end by 5 bases; junction bases not matched to a gene: 6. The CDR3 runs to 15 residues. CDR3 bases: TGTGCCAGCAGCTTAGCGTCGACAGGGAGAACTGAAGCTTTCTTT. Translation: CASSLASTGRTEAFF.

This chain uses TRBV12-2 with TRBJ2-1; whether TRBD2, the table's D call, matches the DNA was not checked. TRBV12-2 is assigned pseudogene status. CDR3 size: 16 residues. CDR3: CASRLVCPSPYNEQFF. DNA of the CDR3: TGTGCAAGTCGCTTAGTCTGTCCTAGCCCCTACAATGAGCAGTTCTTC.

The gene calls are TRBV5-1 and TRBJ2-2, with D possibly being TRBD1 (6 bases). Deletions cut 4 bases from V and 1 base from J, with 11 bases between. The CDR3 extends over 15 amino acids. Germline CDR1 SGHRS, CDR2 YFSETQ. The CDR3 region is CASSDKGQNTGELFF. The DNA for the CDR3 is TGCGCCAGCAGCGATAAGGGACAGAACACCGGGGAGCTGTTTTTT.

A remark on this clone: The sample carries other DNA sequences with the same CDR3. V and J are TRBV7-6 and TRBJ2-2, with 7 bases that match TRBD2. Germline CDR1 SGHVS, CDR2 FNYEAQ. After removal of 2 bases from V and 6 bases from J, the junction contained 9 bases not matched to a gene. The CDR3 contains 16 residues. The CDR3 loop is CASSLRGGSTAGELFF. The CDR3 DNA reads TGTGCCAGCAGCTTACGGGGCGGGAGTACCGCCGGGGAGCTGTTTTTT.

The CDR3 protein is CASSSVGGSGETQYF. The CDR3 DNA reads as TGCGCCAGCAGCTCCGTGGGAGGGTCTGGGGAGACCCAGTACTTC. The chain is built from TRBV5-1 and TRBJ2-5, with 7 bases lining up with TRBD2. With V trimmed by 3 bases and J by 5 bases, 10 bases remained unmatched. CDR1 and CDR2 from the germline V gene are SGHRS and YFSETQ. There are 15 residues in the CDR3. Supplemented by reference TRBV5-1 and TRBJ2-5, the full variable domain reads KAGVTQTPRYLIKTRGQQVTLSCSPISGHRSVSWYQQTPGQGLQFLFEYFSETQRNKGNFPGRFSGRQFSNSRSEMNVSTLELGDSALYLCASSSVGGSGETQYFGPGTRLLVL.

The chain has TRBV5-1 and TRBJ2-7, with 9 bases that match TRBD1. Losses at the gene ends were 0 bases for V and 2 bases for J; bases not matched to a gene: 3. Germline-derived CDR1 and CDR2 are SGHRS and YFSETQ. The CDR3 extends over 15 amino acids. CDR3: CASSLAGTGTYEQYF. The DNA of the CDR3 is TGCGCCAGCAGCTTGGCCGGGACAGGGACCTACGAGCAGTACTTC.

The rearrangement joins TRBV19 to TRBJ1-5; D remains ambiguous. Per the germline V gene, CDR1 is LNHDA and CDR2 is SQIVND (reference sequence). The CDR3 sequence is 14 residues long. V lost 5 bases and J 5 bases, leaving 13 bases between the germline ends. In nucleotides, the CDR3 is TGTGCCAGTAGTTCCAGTGACGGGTATCAGCCCCAGCATTTT. This encodes CASSSSDGYQPQHF.

This clone has only a few counts. The DNA for the CDR3 is TGTGCCAGCTCAGGGGTTCAGCCCCAGCATTTT. Translated, it gives CASSGVQPQHF. V usage is TRBV28 and J usage is TRBJ1-5, with D tentatively TRBD1 (6 bases). The CDR3 runs 11 residues. Germline lookup yields CDR1 MDHEN and CDR2 SYDVKM. Between the trimmed V and J ends, which lost 8 bases and 6 bases, there was a span of 8 bases.